The next 7 T cell receptor beta chains were all read from a single sample in a study of response to subunit inactivated influenza vaccine. TCRdb processed the RT-PCR reads anew with MiXCR; each CDR3 protein has one entry. The sample holds 450,000 to 500,000 distinct CDR3 sequences; roughly 9.7% are singletons and the top ten take about 12%. The starting material was PBMCs from blood, obtained 35 to 45 days after vaccination. The receptors were sampled from a man aged 45-60 years who received an inactivated influenza vaccine.

This clonotype was recorded a few times. The chain recombines TRBV15 with TRBJ2-1; maybe TRBD2 (7 bases). CDR3 length: 14 residues. CDR1 and CDR2 (germline): LNHNV, YYDKDF (reference sequence). V was trimmed by 5 bases and J by 7 bases, leaving 15 bases between them. CDR3: CATSARGGGNEQFF. The CDR3 region has the DNA TGTGCCACCAGCGCCAGAGGGGGGGGGAATGAGCAGTTCTTC.

The chain recombines TRBV4-1 with TRBJ1-2, with D hard to call. Trimming cost V 1 base and J 2 bases, with 14 bases left between them. Germline loops: CDR1 MGHRA, CDR2 YSYEKL. CDR3 length equals 16 residues. Here the CDR3 reads CASSQGLGRRNYGYTF. CDR3 sequence (DNA): TGCGCCAGCAGCCAAGGTTTAGGACGGAGGAACTATGGCTACACCTTC.

V gene TRBV29-1 combines with J gene TRBJ2-3; D is possibly TRBD1 or TRBD2 (5 bases each). The V end lost 6 bases, the J end lost 2 bases, and 9 bases lay between the germline ends. The CDR3 runs to 12 residues. Germline values: CDR1 SQVTM, CDR2 ANQGSEA. The CDR3, as DNA: TGCAGCGTGGGGACCTACACAGATACGCAGTATTTT. Residues: CSVGTYTDTQYF.

The chain has TRBV7-2 and TRBJ2-5; 10 bases map to TRBD2. Germline V CDR1 and CDR2: SGHTA, FQGNSA. Trimming removed 1 base from V and 2 bases from J; junction bases left unmatched: 4. The CDR3 spans 16 residues. CDR3 bases: TGTGCCAGCAGCTTAGTCGCTAGCGGGAGACAAGAGACCCAGTACTTC. It codes for CASSLVASGRQETQYF.

This clonotype was observed a handful of times. The V gene is TRBV28, the J gene TRBJ1-5, with D hard to call. The CDR3 is 13 residues long. Germline V lookup: CDR1 MDHEN, CDR2 SYDVKM. Trimming removed 6 bases at V and 1 base at J, with 7 bases between. Here the CDR3 reads CASSPPSNQPQHF. As DNA, the CDR3 is TGTGCCAGCAGCCCACCAAGCAATCAGCCCCAGCATTTT.

The chain joins TRBV28 to TRBJ2-3; D ambiguous. The V end was cut by 5 bases, the J end by 5 bases, with 11 bases between. CDR1 is MDHEN and CDR2 is SYDVKM in the germline V gene. The length of the CDR3 is 13 residues. Here the CDR3 reads CASSPRTRDTQYF. The CDR3 coding sequence is TGTGCCAGCAGTCCTCGTACCAGAGATACGCAGTATTTT.

The rearrangement links TRBV5-5 to TRBJ2-7; 7 bases map to TRBD2. The J segment lost 5 bases and the V segment lost 0 bases, leaving 14 bases of the junction unmatched. Germline CDR1 and CDR2: SGHKS and YYEKEE (reference sequence). The CDR3 sequence is 17 residues long. The DNA of the CDR3 is TGTGCCAGCAGCTTGGGACCGGCTGGCGGGAGTAGCCACGAGCAGTACTTC. Translating gives CASSLGPAGGSSHEQYF.